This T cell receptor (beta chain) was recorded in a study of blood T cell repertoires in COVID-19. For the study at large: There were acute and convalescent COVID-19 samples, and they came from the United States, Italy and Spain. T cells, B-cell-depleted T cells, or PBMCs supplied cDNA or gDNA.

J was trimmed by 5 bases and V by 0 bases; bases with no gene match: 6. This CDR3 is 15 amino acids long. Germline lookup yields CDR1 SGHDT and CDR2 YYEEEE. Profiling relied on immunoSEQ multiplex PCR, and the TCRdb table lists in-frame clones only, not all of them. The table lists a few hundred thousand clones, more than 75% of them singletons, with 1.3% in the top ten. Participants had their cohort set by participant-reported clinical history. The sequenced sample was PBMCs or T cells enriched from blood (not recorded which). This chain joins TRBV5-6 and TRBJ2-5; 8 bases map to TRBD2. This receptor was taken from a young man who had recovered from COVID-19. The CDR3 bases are TGTGCCAGCAGCTTGGTGTTCGGGGGGGCGGAGACCCAGTACTTC. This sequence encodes CASSLVFGGAETQYF.